This passage covers 24 T cell receptor beta chains from one sample sequenced in a study of blood T cell repertoires in COVID-19. Clones were sequenced by immunoSEQ multiplex PCR, and TCRdb holds only the in-frame ones, with some missing. The sample has over 200,000 clones; just under 90% are singletons. The sample taken for sequencing was peripheral blood. Source of these receptors: a man aged 25-40 years with COVID-19, enrolled during active disease.

V is TRBV11-2 and J is TRBJ2-2, with D tentatively TRBD2 (5 bases). This CDR3 comprises 13 residues. Trimming pared 6 bases from V and 4 bases from J, leaving 9 bases between. CDR1 and CDR2 (germline): SGHAT, FQNNGV. The CDR3 nucleotides read TGTGCCAGCAGTTTGGACTTCACCGGGGAGCTGTTTTTT. The encoded protein is CASSLDFTGELFF.

The chain uses TRBV19 and TRBJ1-3, with D hard to call. V lost 5 bases and J 4 bases, leaving 15 bases between the germline ends. The CDR3 runs 15 residues. Looked up from germline, CDR1 is LNHDA and CDR2 is SQIVND (reference sequence). CDR3 residues: CASSLYSGYGNTIYF. The CDR3 DNA sequence: TGTGCCAGTAGTCTCTACTCCGGGTACGGAAACACCATATATTTT.

The chain carries TRBV19 and TRBJ2-1, with 10 bases fitting TRBD1. Germline CDR1 is LNHDA and CDR2 is SQIVND (reference sequence). The CDR3 contains 15 residues. V shed 7 bases, J shed 7 bases, and the junction held 10 bases outside the gene matches. The CDR3 DNA is TGTGCCAGTACTCAAAGGGACAGGGGCGGGAATGAGCAGTTCTTC. Translation gives CASTQRDRGGNEQFF.

The V call is TRBV28, the J call TRBJ2-7, with 11 bases lining up with TRBD1. The V and J ends lost 6 bases and 3 bases, in that order; junction bases with no gene match: 16. Looked up from germline, CDR1 is MDHEN and CDR2 is SYDVKM. The CDR3 contains 18 residues. The CDR3 here is CASSSFRDRGMSGYEQYF. CDR3 bases: TGTGCCAGCAGCTCATTCCGGGACAGGGGGATGAGTGGCTACGAGCAGTACTTC.

V is TRBV5-6 and J is TRBJ1-2; 8 bases align to TRBD1. From germline, CDR1 is SGHDT and CDR2 YYEEEE. The CDR3 is 15 amino acids. The J segment lost 4 bases and the V segment lost 1 base, leaving 6 bases of the junction unmatched. For the CDR3, the DNA is TGTGCCAGCAGCTTGTCGGGACAGGTAACCTATGGCTACACCTTC. The encoded protein is CASSLSGQVTYGYTF.

This chain links TRBV4-2 with TRBJ2-2; 10 bases are shared with TRBD2. The junction had 6 bases not matched to a gene; V was cut back by 1 base and J by 4 bases. The germline V gene has CDR1 LGHNA and CDR2 YNFKEQ. The CDR3 sequence is 17 residues long. The CDR3 coding sequence is TGTGCCAGCAGCCAAGGTCCTAGCGGGAGTGTCACCGGGGAGCTGTTTTTT. Protein sequence: CASSQGPSGSVTGELFF.

The table lists this clone with a count of one. The genes are TRBV5-1 and TRBJ2-1; 12 nucleotides line up with TRBD1. V shed 4 bases, J shed 8 bases, and the junction held 10 bases outside the gene matches. CDR3 size: 16 residues. Germline loops: CDR1 SGHRS, CDR2 YFSETQ. The CDR3 loop reads CASSPRGQGAGDEQFF. CDR3 in DNA: TGCGCCAGCAGCCCCCGGGGACAGGGGGCCGGAGATGAGCAGTTCTTC.

Here the CDR3 reads CATAFQGSGYTF. The CDR3 bases are TGCGCCACCGCTTTTCAGGGCTCCGGCTACACCTTC. The V and J genes are TRBV10-2 and TRBJ1-2; D perhaps matches TRBD1 (5 bases). CDR3 size: 12 residues. CDR1 is WSHSY and CDR2 is SAAADI in the germline V gene. Between the trimmed V and J ends, which lost 10 bases and 8 bases, there was a span of 17 bases.

The V gene is TRBV3-1 (or the pseudogene TRBV3-2), the J gene TRBJ2-1, with 8 bases matching TRBD2. Germline V gene lookup returns CDR1 LGHDT and CDR2 YNNKEL (reference sequence). The CDR3 sequence is 13 residues long. J was trimmed by 8 bases and V by 4 bases; bases with no gene match: 4. The CDR3 DNA is TGTGCCAGCAGCCCCGGACTAGCCGATGAGCAGTTCTTC. Translated: CASSPGLADEQFF.

V usage is TRBV18 and J usage is TRBJ2-7, with D perhaps TRBD1 (6 bases). Trimming stripped 8 bases from V and 2 bases from J, with 19 bases between. The germline CDR1 and CDR2 sequences are KGHSH and LQKENI. The CDR3 runs to 15 residues. The CDR3 bases are TGTGCCAGCAGTCTACAGGGAGTGGGGACCTACGAGCAGTACTTC. It yields the protein CASSLQGVGTYEQYF.

The chain has TRBV5-6 and TRBJ1-2, with TRBD1 as a possible D gene (5 bases). The length of the CDR3 is 13 residues. Germline lookup yields CDR1 SGHDT and CDR2 YYEEEE. The germline V and J ends were trimmed by 1 base and 9 bases, with 13 bases remaining between them. For the CDR3, the DNA is TGTGCCAGCAGCTTGACAGGCGATCTGCGCTACACCTTC. Protein sequence: CASSLTGDLRYTF.

The J gene is TRBJ1-5, the V gene TRBV4-3; D is possibly TRBD1 (5 bases). V shed 8 bases and J shed 0 bases, with 8 bases lying between them. The CDR3 runs to 13 residues. Germline V CDR1 and CDR2: LGHNA, YSLEER. This CDR3 reads CASSRDSNQPQHF. The CDR3 DNA reads TGCGCCAGCTCCAGGGATAGCAATCAGCCCCAGCATTTT.

This clone was detected once. The V and J genes are TRBV28 and TRBJ1-6; maybe TRBD1 (5 bases). CDR3 length equals 16 residues. Deletions cut 2 bases from V and 7 bases from J, with 15 bases between. The germline V gene has CDR1 MDHEN and CDR2 SYDVKM. This CDR3 is CASSLGARQGNSPLHF. CDR3 bases: TGTGCCAGCAGTTTAGGGGCGAGGCAGGGAAATTCACCCCTCCACTTT.

The chain carries TRBV29-1 and TRBJ2-1, with TRBD1 matching 7 bases. Germline CDR1 SQVTM, CDR2 ANQGSEA. This CDR3 spans 13 amino acids. The V and J ends lost 8 bases and 0 bases, in that order; junction bases with no gene match: 4. In DNA, the CDR3 is TGCAGCACCCGGGACAGCTCCTACAATGAGCAGTTCTTC. Protein product: CSTRDSSYNEQFF.

This clone was detected once. This sequence joins TRBV27 and TRBJ2-7, with 9 positions matching TRBD2. This CDR3 has 14 residues. Trimming at V came to 2 bases and at J to 5 bases, leaving 4 bases not matched to a gene. Per germline, CDR1 MNHEY and CDR2 SMNVEV (reference sequence). The CDR3 DNA follows: TGTGCCAGCAGTTTACGCGGGAGGGGCAACGAGCAGTACTTC. It translates to CASSLRGRGNEQYF.

This clone has a handful of counts. The genes are TRBV11-1 and TRBJ2-7; TRBD1 aligns across 8 bases. V was pared by 3 bases and J by 2 bases, with 6 bases of the junction left unmatched. This CDR3 comprises 15 residues. The germline V gene encodes CDR1 SGHAT and CDR2 FQDESV (reference sequence). The CDR3 DNA follows: TGTGCCAGCAGCTTTCAGGGACAGGTAACCTACGAGCAGTACTTC. Amino acids: CASSFQGQVTYEQYF.

The chain joins TRBV6-1 to TRBJ2-7; D ambiguous. V shed 5 bases and J shed 7 bases, with 9 bases lying between them. Germline V CDR1 and CDR2: MNHNS, SASEGT. The CDR3 covers 11 residues. The DNA for the CDR3 is TGTGCCAGCAGTCGACTGTGGGAGCAGTACTTC. This translates into CASSRLWEQYF.

This clone was found a few times. This chain joins TRBV2 and TRBJ2-7; TRBD1 matches at 7 bases. Germline V gives CDR1 SNHLY, CDR2 FYNNEI. The CDR3 runs 15 residues. The junction had 9 bases not matched to a gene; V was cut back by 1 base and J by 6 bases. This CDR3 reads CASSEDEGAKVEQYF. CDR3 DNA: TGTGCCAGCAGTGAAGATGAGGGGGCGAAGGTCGAGCAGTACTTC.

This rearrangement joins TRBV12-5 to TRBJ1-2; TRBD1 might be the D (5 bases). This CDR3 is built from 13 residues. Trimming shortened V by 3 bases and J by 8 bases, and 13 bases separated the two germline ends. The V gene's germline CDR1 is LGHNT and CDR2 FRNRAP. CDR3 nucleotide sequence: TGTGCTAGTGGTTTTTTAGACAGCTACGGCTACACCTTC. As protein: CASGFLDSYGYTF. Complete variable domain (other parts from reference TRBV12-5 and TRBJ1-2): DARVTQTPRHKVTEMGQEVTMRCQPILGHNTVFWYRQTMMQGLELLAYFRNRAPLDDSGMPKDRFSAEMPDATLATLKIQPSEPRDSAVYFCASGFLDSYGYTFGSGTRLTVV.

The chain combines TRBV7-9 with TRBJ1-3; TRBD1 aligns across 7 bases. The ends lost 5 bases at V and 0 bases at J; junction bases unmatched: 16. Germline loops: CDR1 SEHNR, CDR2 FQNEAQ (reference sequence). The CDR3 contains 19 residues. The CDR3 region has the DNA TGTGCCAGCAGCCCTTGGGGTGACAGGGACACTTTCTCTGGAAACACCATATATTTT. Protein: CASSPWGDRDTFSGNTIYF.

This clone was detected once. The J gene is TRBJ2-7, the V gene TRBV6-5, with D perhaps TRBD2 (7 bases). Trimming removed 2 bases from V and 4 bases from J, with 15 bases in between. In germline, CDR1 is MNHEY, CDR2 SVGAGI. The CDR3 runs 15 residues. Written as DNA, the CDR3 is TGTGCCAGCAGTTACGCTCGGGGGGCCCAATACGAGCAGTACTTC. Translation gives CASSYARGAQYEQYF.

V and J are TRBV10-1 and TRBJ1-3; D may be TRBD1 (5 bases). Trimming stripped 4 bases from V and 2 bases from J, with 18 bases between. Germline lookup yields CDR1 WNHNN and CDR2 SYGVQD (reference sequence). The length of the CDR3 is 17 residues. For the CDR3, the DNA is TGCGCCAGCAGTGTTAAAACCCAGGGCGTACCTGGAAACACCATATATTTT. Its translation: CASSVKTQGVPGNTIYF.

Written as DNA, the CDR3 is TGTGCCAGCAGCGAACTCCCCCCGGGGACCGGGGAGCTGTTTTTT. This gives the protein CASSELPPGTGELFF. The genes are TRBV7-9 and TRBJ2-2; possible D gene TRBD2, 5 bases. The CDR3 spans 15 residues. V was shortened by 5 bases and J by 5 bases, with 15 bases between the two germline ends. CDR1 and CDR2 from the germline V gene are SEHNR and FQNEAQ (reference sequence).

The J gene is TRBJ1-1, the V gene TRBV7-6, with TRBD1 matching 9 bases. With V trimmed by 3 bases and J by 5 bases, 16 bases remained unmatched. From germline, CDR1 is SGHVS and CDR2 FNYEAQ. The CDR3 has 18 residues. The DNA for the CDR3 is TGTGCCAGCAGCTTGGCCCCCGGGACAGGGCTTCGGGATACTGAAGCTTTCTTT. Protein sequence: CASSLAPGTGLRDTEAFF.